This T cell receptor (beta chain) was observed in a study of blood T cell repertoires in COVID-19. Generated by immunoSEQ multiplex PCR, the TCRdb table keeps only in-frame clones and is missing some. The sample has around 150,000 clones; around 92% are singletons. This CDR3 contains 15 residues. From germline, CDR1 is MNHEY and CDR2 SVGAGI. The J segment lost 8 bases and the V segment lost 6 bases, leaving 14 bases of the junction unmatched. The rearrangement joins TRBV6-5 to TRBJ1-2; 8 bases are a match to TRBD1. The sequenced sample was peripheral blood. The source is a man between 60 and 75 years old with acute or convalescent COVID-19. The CDR3 coding sequence is TGTGCCAGCAGCCAGACAGGGGCCCTGGCCGGGGGCTACACCTTC. Translation gives CASSQTGALAGGYTF.